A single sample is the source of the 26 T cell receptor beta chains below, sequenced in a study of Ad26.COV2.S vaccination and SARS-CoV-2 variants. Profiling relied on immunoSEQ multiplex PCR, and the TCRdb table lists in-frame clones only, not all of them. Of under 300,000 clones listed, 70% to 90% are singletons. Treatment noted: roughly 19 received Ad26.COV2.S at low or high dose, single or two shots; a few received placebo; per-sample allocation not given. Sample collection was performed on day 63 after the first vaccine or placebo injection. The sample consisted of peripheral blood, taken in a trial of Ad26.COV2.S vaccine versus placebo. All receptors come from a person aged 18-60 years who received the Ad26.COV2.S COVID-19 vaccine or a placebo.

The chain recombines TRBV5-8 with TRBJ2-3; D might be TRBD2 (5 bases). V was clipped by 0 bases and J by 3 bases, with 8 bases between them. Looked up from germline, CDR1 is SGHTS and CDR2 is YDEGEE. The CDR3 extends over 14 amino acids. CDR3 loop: CASSLDEGTDTQYF. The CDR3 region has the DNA TGTGCCAGCAGCTTGGACGAGGGTACAGATACGCAGTATTTT.

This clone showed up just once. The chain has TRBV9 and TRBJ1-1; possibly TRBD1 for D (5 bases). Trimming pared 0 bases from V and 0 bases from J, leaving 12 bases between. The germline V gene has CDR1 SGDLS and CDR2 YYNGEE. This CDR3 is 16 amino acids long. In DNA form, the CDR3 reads TGTGCCAGCAGCGTAGCTTGGGGGGGTTTGAACACTGAAGCTTTCTTT. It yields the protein CASSVAWGGLNTEAFF.

Written as DNA, the CDR3 is TGTGCCAGCAGCCCACTGAGCGGTAACTATGGCTACACCTTC. Translation: CASSPLSGNYGYTF. This rearrangement joins TRBV6-6 to TRBJ1-2; D not certain. Germline V gene lookup returns CDR1 MNHNY and CDR2 SVGAGI (reference sequence). Between the trimmed V and J ends, which lost 6 bases and 1 base, there was a span of 12 bases. CDR3 length: 14 residues.

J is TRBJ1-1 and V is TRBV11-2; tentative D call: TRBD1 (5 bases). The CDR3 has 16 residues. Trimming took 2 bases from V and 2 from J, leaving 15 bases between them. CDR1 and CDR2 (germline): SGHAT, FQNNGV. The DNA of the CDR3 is TGTGCCAGCAGCTTAAGGGTGACAGCAAGCAACACTGAAGCTTTCTTT. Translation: CASSLRVTASNTEAFF.

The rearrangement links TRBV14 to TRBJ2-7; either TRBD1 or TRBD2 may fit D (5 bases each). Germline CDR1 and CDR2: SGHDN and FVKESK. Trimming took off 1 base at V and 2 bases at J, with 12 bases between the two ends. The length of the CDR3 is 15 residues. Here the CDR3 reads CASSQVRDGPYEQYF. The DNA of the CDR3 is TGTGCCAGCAGCCAAGTCCGGGACGGTCCCTACGAGCAGTACTTC.

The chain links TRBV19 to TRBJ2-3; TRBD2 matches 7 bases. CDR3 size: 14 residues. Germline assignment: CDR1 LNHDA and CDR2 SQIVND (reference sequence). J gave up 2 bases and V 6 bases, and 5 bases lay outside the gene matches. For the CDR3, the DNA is TGTGCCAGTAGCGTGGGGAGGGACACAGATACGCAGTATTTT. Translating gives CASSVGRDTDTQYF.

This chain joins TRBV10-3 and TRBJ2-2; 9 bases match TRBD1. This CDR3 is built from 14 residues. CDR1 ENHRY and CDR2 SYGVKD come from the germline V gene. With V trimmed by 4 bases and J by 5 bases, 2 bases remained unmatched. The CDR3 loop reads CAISGQGGTGELFF. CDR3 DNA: TGTGCCATCAGTGGACAGGGGGGTACCGGGGAGCTGTTTTTT.

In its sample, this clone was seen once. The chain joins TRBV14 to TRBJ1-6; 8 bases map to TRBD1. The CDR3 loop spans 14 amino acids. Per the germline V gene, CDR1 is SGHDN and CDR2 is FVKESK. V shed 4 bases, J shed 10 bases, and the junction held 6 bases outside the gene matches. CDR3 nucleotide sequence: TGTGCCAGCAGCCGAGGACAGGGTGGATCACCCCTCCACTTT. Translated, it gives CASSRGQGGSPLHF. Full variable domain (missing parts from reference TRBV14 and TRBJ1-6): EAGVTQFPSHSVIEKGQTVTLRCDPISGHDNLYWYRRVMGKEIKFLLHFVKESKQDESGMPNNRFLAERTGGTYSTLKVQPAELEDSGVYFCASSRGQGGSPLHFGNGTRLTVT.

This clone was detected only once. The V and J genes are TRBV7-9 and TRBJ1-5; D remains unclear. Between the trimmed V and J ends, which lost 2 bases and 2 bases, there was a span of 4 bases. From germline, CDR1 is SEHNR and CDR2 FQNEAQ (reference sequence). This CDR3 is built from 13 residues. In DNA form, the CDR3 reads TGTGCCAGCAGCTTAACAGGCAATCAGCCCCAGCATTTT. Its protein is CASSLTGNQPQHF.

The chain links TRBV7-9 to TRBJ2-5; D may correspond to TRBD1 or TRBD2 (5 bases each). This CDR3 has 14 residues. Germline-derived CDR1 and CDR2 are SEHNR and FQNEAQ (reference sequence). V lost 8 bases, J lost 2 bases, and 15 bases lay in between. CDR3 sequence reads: CASRPGHNQETQYF. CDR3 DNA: TGTGCCAGCCGCCCGGGGCATAATCAAGAGACCCAGTACTTC. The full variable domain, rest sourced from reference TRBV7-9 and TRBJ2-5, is DTGVSQNPRHKITKRGQNVTFRCDPISEHNRLYWYRQTLGQGPEFLTYFQNEAQLEKSRLLSDRFSAERPKGSFSTLEIQRTEQGDSAMYLCASRPGHNQETQYFGPGTRLLVL.

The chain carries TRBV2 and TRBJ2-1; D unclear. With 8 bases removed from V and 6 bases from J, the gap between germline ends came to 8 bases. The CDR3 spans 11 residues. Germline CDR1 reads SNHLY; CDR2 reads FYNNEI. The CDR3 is CASGNSNEQFF. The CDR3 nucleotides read TGTGCCAGCGGTAACTCCAATGAGCAGTTCTTC. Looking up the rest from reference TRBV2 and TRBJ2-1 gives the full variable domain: EPEVTQTPSHQVTQMGQEVILRCVPISNHLYFYWYRQILGQKVEFLVSFYNNEISEKSEIFDDQFSVERPDGSNFTLKIRSTKLEDSAMYFCASGNSNEQFFGPGTRLTVL.

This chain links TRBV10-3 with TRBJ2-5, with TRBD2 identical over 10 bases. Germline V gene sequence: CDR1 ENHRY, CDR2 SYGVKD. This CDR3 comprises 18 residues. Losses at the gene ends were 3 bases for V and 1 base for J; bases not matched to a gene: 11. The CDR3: CAISDPTLSGRSQETQYF. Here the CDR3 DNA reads TGTGCCATCAGTGACCCGACCCTTAGCGGGAGGTCCCAAGAGACCCAGTACTTC.

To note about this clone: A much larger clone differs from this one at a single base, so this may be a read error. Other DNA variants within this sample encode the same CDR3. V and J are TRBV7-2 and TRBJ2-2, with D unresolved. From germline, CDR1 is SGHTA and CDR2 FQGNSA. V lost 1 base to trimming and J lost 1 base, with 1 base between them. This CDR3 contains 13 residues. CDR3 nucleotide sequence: TGTGCCAGCAGCTTAGAGAACACCGGGGAGCTGTTTTTT. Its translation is CASSLENTGELFF.

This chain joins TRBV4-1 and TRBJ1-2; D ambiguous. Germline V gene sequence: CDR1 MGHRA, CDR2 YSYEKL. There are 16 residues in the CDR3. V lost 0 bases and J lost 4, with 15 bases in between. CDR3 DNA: TGCGCCAGCAGCCAAGATCGCGGCCGACTTCCCTATGGCTACACCTTC. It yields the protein CASSQDRGRLPYGYTF.

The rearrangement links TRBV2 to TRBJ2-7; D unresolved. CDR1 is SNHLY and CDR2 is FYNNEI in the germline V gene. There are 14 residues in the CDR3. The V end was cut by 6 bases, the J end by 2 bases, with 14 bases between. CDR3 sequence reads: CASRGARYTYEQYV. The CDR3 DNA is TGTGCCAGCAGGGGCGCAAGGTACACCTACGAGCAGTACGTC.

The CDR3 sequence: CASSQALLTGVLETQYF. The CDR3 bases are TGTGCCAGCAGCCAGGCCCTCTTAACAGGGGTTCTAGAGACCCAGTACTTC. V gene TRBV7-9 combines with J gene TRBJ2-5; 7 bases are a match to TRBD1. The CDR3 has 17 amino acids. The trim removed 5 bases at V and 4 bases at J, leaving 16 bases unmatched. CDR1 is SEHNR and CDR2 is FQNEAQ in the germline V gene (reference sequence). Complete variable domain (other parts from reference TRBV7-9 and TRBJ2-5): DTGVSQNPRHKITKRGQNVTFRCDPISEHNRLYWYRQTLGQGPEFLTYFQNEAQLEKSRLLSDRFSAERPKGSFSTLEIQRTEQGDSAMYLCASSQALLTGVLETQYFGPGTRLLVL.

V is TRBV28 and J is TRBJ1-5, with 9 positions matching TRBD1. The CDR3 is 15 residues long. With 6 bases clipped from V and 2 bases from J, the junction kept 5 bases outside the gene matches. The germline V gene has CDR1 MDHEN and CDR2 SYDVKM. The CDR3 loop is CASSTGGAGNQPQHF. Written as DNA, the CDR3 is TGTGCCAGCAGCACAGGGGGCGCGGGCAATCAGCCCCAGCATTTT.

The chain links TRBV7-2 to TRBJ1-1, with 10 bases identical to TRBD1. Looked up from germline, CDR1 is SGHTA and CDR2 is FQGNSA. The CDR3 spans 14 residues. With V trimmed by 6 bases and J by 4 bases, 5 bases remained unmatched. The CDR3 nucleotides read TGTGCCAGCAGTAGGGACAGGGGAGGCACTGAAGCTTTCTTT. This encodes CASSRDRGGTEAFF. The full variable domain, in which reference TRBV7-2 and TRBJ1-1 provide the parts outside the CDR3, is GAGVSQSPSNKVTEKGKDVELRCDPISGHTALYWYRQSLGQGLEFLIYFQGNSAPDKSGLPSDRFSAERTGGSVSTLTIQRTQQEDSAVYLCASSRDRGGTEAFFGQGTRLTVV.

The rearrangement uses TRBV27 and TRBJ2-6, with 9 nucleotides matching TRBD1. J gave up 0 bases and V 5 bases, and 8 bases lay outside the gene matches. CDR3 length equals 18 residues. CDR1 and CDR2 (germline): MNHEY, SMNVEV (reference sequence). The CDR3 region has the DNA TGTGCCAGCAGTCGGGGACAGGGATTCAGCTCTGGGGCCAACGTCCTGACTTTC. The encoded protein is CASSRGQGFSSGANVLTF.

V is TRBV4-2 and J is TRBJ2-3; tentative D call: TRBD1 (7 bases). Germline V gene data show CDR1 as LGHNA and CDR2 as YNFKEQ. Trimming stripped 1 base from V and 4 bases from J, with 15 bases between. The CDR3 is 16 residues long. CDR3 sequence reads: CASSQAARGDSDTQYF. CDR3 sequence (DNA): TGTGCCAGCAGCCAAGCAGCCAGGGGGGACTCAGATACGCAGTATTTT.

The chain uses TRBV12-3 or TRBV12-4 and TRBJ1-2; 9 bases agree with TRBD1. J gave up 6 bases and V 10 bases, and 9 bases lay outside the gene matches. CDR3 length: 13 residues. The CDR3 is CANPGQGEDGYTF. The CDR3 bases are TGTGCCAACCCGGGACAGGGAGAAGATGGCTACACCTTC.

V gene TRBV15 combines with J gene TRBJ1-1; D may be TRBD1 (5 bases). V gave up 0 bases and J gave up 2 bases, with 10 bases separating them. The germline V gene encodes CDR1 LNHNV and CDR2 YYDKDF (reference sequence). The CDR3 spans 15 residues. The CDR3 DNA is TGTGCCACCAGCAGAGATCAACAGGCAAACACTGAAGCTTTCTTT. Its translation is CATSRDQQANTEAFF.

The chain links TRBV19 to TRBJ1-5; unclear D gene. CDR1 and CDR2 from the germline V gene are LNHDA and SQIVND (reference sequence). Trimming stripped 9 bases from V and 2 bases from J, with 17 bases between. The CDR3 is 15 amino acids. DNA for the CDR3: TGTGCCAGCCGCCAAGTCCCTAAGGGCAATCAGCCCCAGCATTTT. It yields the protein CASRQVPKGNQPQHF. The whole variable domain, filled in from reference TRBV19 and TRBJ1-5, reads DGGITQSPKYLFRKEGQNVTLSCEQNLNHDAMYWYRQDPGQGLRLIYYSQIVNDFQKGDIAEGYSVSREKKESFPLTVTSAQKNPTAFYLCASRQVPKGNQPQHFGDGTRLSIL.

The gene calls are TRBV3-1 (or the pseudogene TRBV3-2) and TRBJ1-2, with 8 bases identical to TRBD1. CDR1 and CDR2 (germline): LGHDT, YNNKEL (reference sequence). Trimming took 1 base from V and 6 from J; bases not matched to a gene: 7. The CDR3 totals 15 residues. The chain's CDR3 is CASSQVRRGQNGYTF. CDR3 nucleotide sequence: TGTGCCAGCAGCCAAGTACGCAGGGGGCAAAATGGCTACACCTTC.

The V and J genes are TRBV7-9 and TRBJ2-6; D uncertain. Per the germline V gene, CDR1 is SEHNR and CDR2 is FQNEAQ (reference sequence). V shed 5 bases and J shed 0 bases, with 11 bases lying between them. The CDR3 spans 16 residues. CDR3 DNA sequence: TGTGCCAGCAGCCTCCCTGCCGTCTCTGGGGCCAACGTCCTGACTTTC. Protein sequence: CASSLPAVSGANVLTF.

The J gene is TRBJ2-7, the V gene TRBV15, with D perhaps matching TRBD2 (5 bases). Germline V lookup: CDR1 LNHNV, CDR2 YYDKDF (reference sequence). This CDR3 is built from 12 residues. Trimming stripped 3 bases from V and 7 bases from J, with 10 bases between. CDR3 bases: TGTGCCACCAGCAGGAGGGTGGGTGAGCAGTACGTC. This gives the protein CATSRRVGEQYV.